The 3 T cell receptor beta chains below come from one sample, sequenced in a study of vaccination and CD4 T cells after COVID-19. The treatment here: roughly 11-day PBMC culture with coronavirus spike peptide pools or control peptides (ViraFEST assay). For these TCRs, the target antigens are not known. Sequenced with the Oncomine TCR Beta short-read assay was DNA taken from cultured CD4+ T cells. One entry per CDR3 protein, called by TCRdb with MiXCR from the PCR reads. This table holds about 11,000 distinct CDR3 sequences, around 75% found once. Sequences were obtained from CD4+ T cells from blood, cultured in vitro. The receptors shown here come from a human donor who had recovered from COVID-19.

V and J are TRBV20-1 and TRBJ2-5; D is undetermined. Looked up from germline, CDR1 is DFQATT and CDR2 is SNEGSKA (reference sequence). The CDR3 sequence is 13 residues long. The V gene lost 5 bases and the J gene lost 2 bases, with 12 bases spanning the gap. CDR3 region: CSAPRPAQETQYF. CDR3 DNA: TGCAGTGCTCCTCGGCCCGCGCAAGAGACCCAGTACTTC.

V usage is TRBV20-1 and J usage is TRBJ2-3; 14 nucleotides line up with TRBD2. With V trimmed by 6 bases and J by 5 bases, 4 bases remained unmatched. Germline-derived CDR1 and CDR2 are DFQATT and SNEGSKA (reference sequence). CDR3 length: 14 amino acids. The CDR3 DNA is TGCAGTGCGAAGGGACTAGCGGGAGTAGATACGCAGTATTTT. Amino acid sequence: CSAKGLAGVDTQYF.

CDR3 sequence reads: CASSFRRGPSNQPQHF. DNA of the CDR3: TGTGCCAGCAGTTTTCGGAGGGGGCCGAGCAATCAGCCCCAGCATTTT. The chain recombines TRBV27 with TRBJ1-5, with TRBD1 matching 7 bases. CDR3 length: 16 residues. V was clipped by 3 bases and J by 1 base; unmatched bases: 6. Germline V gene data show CDR1 as MNHEY and CDR2 as SMNVEV (reference sequence).